Listed below are T cell receptor beta chains from one sample, sequenced in a study of human T cells and chemical hapten exposure. TCRdb re-called the RACE reads with MiXCR, one entry per CDR3 protein. The sample consists of around 300,000 distinct CDR3 sequences, around 7% of them appearing once. The sample was whole blood, taken in connection with sensitization to the hapten diphenylcyclopropenone (DPC). These receptors were collected from a young woman with alopecia areata. Some clones in this sample may be carry-over from other donors' samples. CDR3s include the opening cysteine and the closing phenylalanine or tryptophan. D genes are given only for firm matches. For some rows the clone size is stated as once, few or many, or as a class when expanded; others skip it.

J,length,size,D,V,CDR3,DNA
TRBJ1-6,18,.,.,TRBV6-5,CASSWNLQAASYNSPLHF,TGTGCCAGCAGTTGGAACTTGCAGGCTGCCTCCTATAATTCACCCCTCCACTTT
TRBJ2-5,14,many,TRBD1,TRBV7-2,CASSLDRGRETQYF,TGTGCCAGCAGCCTTGACAGGGGACGGGAGACCCAGTACTTC
TRBJ2-5,17,.,.,TRBV5-1,CASSLGQETGGKETQYF,TGCGCCAGCAGCTTGGGTCAGGAGACCGGGGGAAAAGAGACCCAGTACTTC
TRBJ2-2,14,many,.,TRBV7-3,CASSFGVNTGELFF,TGTGCCAGCAGCTTTGGCGTAAACACCGGGGAGCTGTTTTTT
TRBJ2-1,12,few,.,TRBV6-6,CASRLSNNEQFF,TGTGCCAGCAGACTCAGTAACAATGAGCAGTTCTTC
TRBJ1-4,15,.,.,TRBV4-1,CASSQHTTTNEKLFF,TGCGCCAGCAGCCAACACACAACAACTAATGAAAAACTGTTTTTT
TRBJ2-3,13,few,.,TRBV20-1,CSAYTGTRDTQYF,TGCAGTGCTTATACAGGGACCAGAGATACGCAGTATTTT
TRBJ1-2,15,.,.,TRBV3-1,CASSQGIAVVYGYTF,TGTGCCAGCAGCCAAGGGATTGCTGTCGTCTATGGCTACACCTTC
TRBJ2-3,16,few,.,TRBV6-1,CASTRIGQLSTDTQYF,TGTGCCAGCACTAGGATAGGACAGCTTAGCACAGATACGCAGTATTTT
TRBJ1-4,16,.,.,TRBV28,CASSPNPTGDIEKLFF,TGTGCCAGCAGTCCGAATCCCACCGGGGACATAGAAAAACTGTTTTTT
TRBJ2-1,16,.,TRBD2,TRBV7-2,CASSLVGLAGGNEQFF,TGTGCCAGCAGCTTAGTAGGTCTAGCGGGGGGTAATGAGCAGTTCTTC
TRBJ2-3,17,many,.,TRBV7-2,CASSAITSYPSTDTQYF,TGTGCCAGCAGCGCGATTACTAGCTACCCTAGCACAGATACGCAGTATTTT
TRBJ1-1,13,few,.,TRBV10-3,CVSGGREGTEAFF,TGTGTATCGGGGGGCAGGGAAGGCACTGAAGCTTTCTTT
TRBJ1-2,13,.,.,TRBV4-2,CASSQVELYGYTF,TGTGCCAGCAGCCAAGTGGAGCTCTATGGCTACACCTTC
TRBJ2-1,14,many,TRBD1,TRBV7-9,CASSLGDRGSEQFF,TGTGCCAGCAGCTTGGGGGACAGGGGGAGTGAGCAGTTCTTC
TRBJ1-5,14,many,TRBD1,TRBV29-1,CSVRTGEEGYPQHF,TGCAGCGTGAGGACAGGGGAGGAAGGGTATCCCCAGCATTTT
TRBJ1-1,15,many,.,TRBV14,CASSSYPGPGTEAFF,TGTGCCAGCAGCTCATACCCAGGGCCGGGCACTGAAGCTTTCTTT
TRBJ1-5,17,many,TRBD1,TRBV27,CASSSSWDRVGNQPQHF,TGTGCCAGCAGTTCCTCATGGGACAGGGTCGGCAATCAGCCCCAGCATTTT
TRBJ2-1,15,many,TRBD2,TRBV5-1,CASSLERGSHNEQFF,TGCGCCAGCAGCTTGGAGCGGGGAAGTCACAATGAGCAGTTCTTC
TRBJ2-1,16,few,.,TRBV19,CASSGPGRSSYNEQFF,TGTGCCAGTAGTGGCCCGGGACGTAGCTCCTACAATGAGCAGTTCTTC
TRBJ1-1,12,.,.,TRBV7-2,CASSLGAAQAFF,TGTGCCAGCAGCTTAGGGGCAGCTCAGGCTTTCTTT
TRBJ2-2,16,many,TRBD1,TRBV7-3,CASSPGTGTNTGELFF,TGTGCCAGCAGCCCTGGGACAGGGACCAACACCGGGGAGCTGTTTTTT
TRBJ2-3,14,.,TRBD1,TRBV20-1,CSAKDRVSTDTQYF,TGCAGTGCTAAAGACAGGGTTAGCACAGATACGCAGTATTTT
TRBJ2-3,16,few,.,TRBV4-2,CASSQTGSSSTDTQYF,TGTGCCAGCAGCCAAACCGGATCATCTAGCACAGATACGCAGTATTTT
TRBJ2-7,15,.,.,TRBV15,CATSRDPTGVYEQYF,TGTGCCACCAGCAGAGATCCTACCGGGGTCTACGAGCAGTACTTC
TRBJ2-1,19,many,.,TRBV14,CASSQGYKRVRGYNNEQFF,TGTGCCAGCAGCCAAGGCTACAAAAGGGTGAGGGGCTACAACAATGAGCAGTTCTTC
TRBJ1-2,15,many,.,TRBV11-2,CASSSIRGPIYGYTF,TGTGCCAGCAGCTCAATTAGAGGACCGATCTATGGCTACACCTTC
TRBJ2-2,14,few,.,TRBV6-2/TRBV6-3,CASSRTAEGGELFF,TGTGCCAGCAGTAGGACCGCTGAGGGCGGGGAGCTGTTTTTT
TRBJ2-5,11,many,TRBD1,TRBV6-5,CASSSGQGQYF,TGTGCCAGCAGTTCAGGACAGGGCCAGTACTTC
TRBJ2-1,18,few,.,TRBV6-2/TRBV6-3,CASSYETRKGGSYNEQFF,TGTGCCAGCAGTTACGAGACCCGAAAGGGGGGTTCCTACAATGAGCAGTTCTTC
TRBJ2-7,15,.,TRBD1,TRBV28,CASSLPGQGVYEQYF,TGTGCCAGCAGCCTACCGGGACAGGGGGTCTACGAGCAGTACTTC
TRBJ1-1,15,.,.,TRBV4-3,CASSLYREMNTEAFF,TGCGCCAGCAGCCTATACCGAGAGATGAACACTGAAGCTTTCTTT